The sequence of this T cell receptor (beta chain) was determined in a study of breast tumors, draining lymph nodes, adjacent tissues. General observations from the study: The data were judged consistent with most tumor T cells coming from lymph node and expanding in tumor. Tumors had less TCR diversity than lymph nodes, more than nontumor tissue. That most tumor T cells come from lymph nodes remained unproven. Luminal-like breast cancer showed significantly higher tumor–nontumor repertoire similarity than basal-like.

This clonotype was detected many times. The antigen is unknown. The lymph nodes were axillary draining lymph nodes from breast cancer patients. MiXCR, run by TCRdb on the multiplex PCR reads, gives a single entry per CDR3 protein. The sample consists of fewer than 200,000 distinct CDR3 sequences, roughly 35% of them appearing once. The sequencing sample was made of axillary lymph node tissue. This clonotype originated in a female donor with breast cancer. Some clones in this sample may be carry-over from other donors' samples.

This CDR3 is CSAPPGTAGGNYGYTF. In DNA, the CDR3 is TGCAGTGCGCCCCCCGGGACAGCGGGGGGCAACTATGGCTACACCTTC. The chain has TRBV20-1 and TRBJ1-2; 7 bases fit TRBD1. J gave up 2 bases and V 6 bases, and 15 bases lay outside the gene matches. Per germline, CDR1 DFQATT and CDR2 SNEGSKA (reference sequence). This CDR3 region has 16 residues.